These T cell receptor beta chains were read from a single sample in a study of blood T cell repertoires in COVID-19. Clones were read by immunoSEQ multiplex PCR, and TCRdb kept only the in-frame ones, dropping some. The table has over 100,000 clones, about four fifths seen once. Sequenced sample: peripheral blood. These receptors were taken from a woman aged 55-69 years with active or convalescent COVID-19. Both conserved end residues are part of each CDR3. Clone size is shown for a subset of rows, as once, few, many or a class of expanded clone.

.,TRBV11-2,CASSLKQGMNTEAFF
.,TRBV2,CASSETVNSPLHF
.,TRBV12-3/TRBV12-4,CASSLVGRGYFF
few,TRBV4-2,CASSQEGRQGINQPQHF
.,TRBV19,CASRQGPTEAFF
.,TRBV7-9,CASSLGGQIAEAFF
.,TRBV29-1,CSVEEYEKNIQYF
.,TRBV2,CASSDRLADYNEQFF
.,TRBV29-1,CSGEGEGGGTDTQYF
.,TRBV6-5,CASRGGQENQPQHF
.,TRBV28,CASSAGTERRITDTQYF
once,TRBV10-3,CAISESLGGPSNQPQHF
once,TRBV6-6,CASSRTATGQGAQPQHF
.,TRBV7-2,CASSRRGRESLNNEQFF
.,TRBV6-5,CASSLWGGQNTEAFF
.,TRBV5-8,CASSLLNEQFF
.,TRBV19,CASSILGRAAFNEQFF
.,TRBV28,CASSLFRTGGRDTQYF
few,TRBV29-1,CSVEVGGQGRNTIYF
.,TRBV27,CASSLETGINEQFF
.,TRBV6-6,CASSTGTGGTDTQYF
.,TRBV5-1,CASSGGDSTDTQYF
.,TRBV28,CASSPAGLIYGYTF
many,TRBV5-4,CASTQGQKNSPLHF
few,TRBV7-2,CASSSPDRSNEKLFF
.,TRBV6-2/TRBV6-3,CASSYEGAADEQYF
.,TRBV19,CASSTSRVMPQHF
.,TRBV7-8,CASSRGQTNSPLHF
.,TRBV3-1/TRBV3-2,CASSQDFRTGGTDTQYF
.,TRBV28,CASTSTRGGTHRFYGYTF
.,TRBV4-1,CASSQEIRSYNEQFF
.,TRBV7-9,CASSFDRGKSDTQYF
.,TRBV30,CAWSVRLAGDTQYF
once,TRBV7-8,CASSPVSSNYGYTF
.,TRBV7-9,CASKLAGGPETGELFF
.,TRBV3-1/TRBV3-2,CASSQVSPGSNSPLHF
.,TRBV4-1,CASSQDSTGSFTEQFF
.,TRBV10-2,CASSESISAGTQYF
few,TRBV7-9,CASSPLTGVGANVLTF
.,TRBV6-5,CASSYSAGTSYEQYF
.,TRBV28,CASSSTGDNEQYF
.,TRBV7-2,CASSFGTSGFGGQYF
few,TRBV19,CASSGTGTDTQYF
.,TRBV30,CAWGEQGEMNTEAFF
few,TRBV7-2,CASSRAMAEGADTQYF
.,TRBV29-1,CSVEEGQGGETQYF
.,TRBV7-9,CASSYRDTGELFF
.,TRBV27,CASGEALNTEAFF
.,TRBV2,CASGGRSVQPQHF
once,TRBV4-2,CASSQTSGSSYEQYF
.,TRBV11-2,CASSLAGYSSPLHF
.,TRBV28,CASNRGSNQPQHF
.,TRBV5-1,CASSFIRTGEETQYF
.,TRBV28,CASTARGTDTQYF
.,TRBV12-3/TRBV12-4,CASSLTGESPLHF
.,TRBV19,CASSLRPGTGLEKLFF
.,TRBV29-1,CSVVSPLRGGQEQYF
few,TRBV3-1/TRBV3-2,CASSQDWDKAFF
.,TRBV3-1/TRBV3-2,CASSLSPVGGRTDTQYF
.,TRBV3-1/TRBV3-2,CASSQDRRPGLNEKLFF